The 20 T cell receptor beta chains in this list originate from one sample, sequenced in a study of blood T cell repertoires in COVID-19. The protocol was immunoSEQ multiplex PCR, while the TCRdb copy is restricted to in-frame clones and leaves out a portion. The sample lists a few hundred thousand clones, 82% seen once, with around 3.3% in the top ten. The sequenced sample was peripheral blood. The receptors here all came from an elderly woman with acute or convalescent COVID-19.

DNA for the CDR3: TGTGCCAGCAGCTTGATGAGTGGGGCACTACACGGGGAGCTGTTTTTT. This gives the protein CASSLMSGALHGELFF. The chain couples TRBV11-2 to TRBJ2-2, with D perhaps matching TRBD1 (5 bases). V was trimmed by 3 bases and J by 7 bases, leaving 18 bases between them. Germline CDR1 is SGHAT and CDR2 is FQNNGV. The CDR3 has 16 residues.

This clone came up once. The V and J genes are TRBV29-1 and TRBJ1-1; D may be TRBD1 (5 bases). V was cut by 7 bases and J by 5 bases, with 17 bases left in between. This CDR3 spans 13 amino acids. CDR1 and CDR2 from the germline V gene are SQVTM and ANQGSEA. The DNA for the CDR3 is TGCAGCGCCCTTCAGGCAGGGCCGACTGAAGCTTTCTTT. Protein: CSALQAGPTEAFF.

The sample holds a few counts of this clone. The genes are TRBV7-8 and TRBJ1-1; 8 bases fit TRBD1. Per germline, CDR1 SGHVS and CDR2 FQNEAQ. There are 14 residues in the CDR3. V lost 4 bases, J lost 4 bases, and 5 bases stayed unmatched. CDR3 sequence: CASSSPGGPTEAFF. In DNA, the CDR3 is TGTGCCAGCAGCTCTCCAGGGGGCCCCACTGAAGCTTTCTTT.

This sequence joins TRBV10-3 and TRBJ1-1; D is unclear. This CDR3 has 14 residues. Germline CDR1 is ENHRY and CDR2 is SYGVKD. V lost 10 bases to trimming and J lost 1 base, with 16 bases between them. The CDR3 sequence is CATREEGRNTEAFF. The CDR3 nucleotides read TGTGCCACGAGGGAGGAAGGTCGGAACACTGAAGCTTTCTTT.

The rearrangement joins TRBV11-3 to TRBJ2-1; 8 bases are shared with TRBD2. This CDR3 contains 16 residues. J lost 10 bases, V lost 1 base, and 12 bases had no gene match. CDR1 is SGHNT and CDR2 is YENEEA in the germline V gene. The CDR3 DNA reads TGTGCCAGCAGCTTAGTGGTACGCGCGGGGGGCCACGAGCAGTTCTTC. The encoded protein is CASSLVVRAGGHEQFF. The variable domain in full, with the rest retrieved from reference TRBV11-3 and TRBJ2-1, is EAGVVQSPRYKIIEKKQPVAFWCNPISGHNTLYWYLQNLGQGPELLIRYENEEAVDDSQLPKDRFSAERLKGVDSTLKIQPAELGDSAVYLCASSLVVRAGGHEQFFGPGTRLTVL.

The CDR3 region is CSVESYMNTEAFF. The CDR3 bases are TGCAGCGTTGAATCATACATGAACACTGAAGCTTTCTTT. This chain links TRBV29-1 with TRBJ1-1; D is undetermined. With 2 bases removed from V and 0 bases from J, the gap between germline ends came to 7 bases. The CDR3 totals 13 residues. Germline CDR1 is SQVTM and CDR2 is ANQGSEA.

The rearrangement uses TRBV9 and TRBJ2-5; TRBD2 matches at 9 bases. This CDR3 has 14 residues. The J segment lost 5 bases and the V segment lost 5 bases, leaving 7 bases of the junction unmatched. CDR1 is SGDLS and CDR2 is YYNGEE in the germline V gene. This CDR3 reads CASSPAGGRETQYF. CDR3 nucleotides: TGTGCCAGCAGTCCAGCGGGGGGTCGGGAGACCCAGTACTTC. Full variable domain (remainder filled in from reference TRBV9 and TRBJ2-5): DSGVTQTPKHLITATGQRVTLRCSPRSGDLSVYWYQQSLDQGLQFLIQYYNGEERAKGNILERFSAQQFPDLHSELNLSSLELGDSALYFCASSPAGGRETQYFGPGTRLLVL.

This clone was detected a few times. Written as DNA, the CDR3 is TGTGCCAGCAGAACAGGGGAGGAATCACCCCTCCACTTT. It translates to CASRTGEESPLHF. The chain has TRBV2 and TRBJ1-6; 7 bases are shared with TRBD1. Germline V gene data show CDR1 as SNHLY and CDR2 as FYNNEI. The CDR3 has 13 amino acids. V was clipped by 6 bases and J by 10 bases; unmatched bases: 6. The complete variable domain, with remaining parts taken from reference TRBV2 and TRBJ1-6, reads EPEVTQTPSHQVTQMGQEVILRCVPISNHLYFYWYRQILGQKVEFLVSFYNNEISEKSEIFDDQFSVERPDGSNFTLKIRSTKLEDSAMYFCASRTGEESPLHFGNGTRLTVT.

Concerning this clone: At the DNA level, this CDR3 is encoded by other sequences in the same sample as well. The chain combines TRBV6-5 with TRBJ1-6, with unresolved D. This CDR3 is 12 amino acids long. Germline V lookup: CDR1 MNHEY, CDR2 SVGAGI. V was cut by 6 bases and J by 7 bases, with 7 bases left in between. The CDR3 reads CASRLNNSPLHF. CDR3 in DNA: TGTGCCAGCAGACTGAACAATTCACCCCTCCACTTT.

This chain links TRBV6-2 or TRBV6-3 with TRBJ2-1; D not certain. CDR1 is MNHEY and CDR2 is SVGEGT in the germline V gene. V lost 0 bases and J lost 0, with 9 bases in between. CDR3 length: 16 amino acids. CDR3 sequence reads: CASSYSRRSSYNEQFF. The CDR3 nucleotides read TGTGCCAGCAGTTACTCCCGTAGGAGCTCCTACAATGAGCAGTTCTTC.

This clone was seen a single time. This chain joins TRBV28 and TRBJ2-7, with D perhaps matching TRBD2 (6 bases). Germline loops: CDR1 MDHEN, CDR2 SYDVKM. Trimming shortened V by 6 bases and J by 5 bases, and 14 bases separated the two germline ends. The CDR3 is made up of 13 amino acids. CDR3 sequence (DNA): TGTGCCAGCAGCCCCGGAGGGGTGAACGAGCAGTACTTC. Translated: CASSPGGVNEQYF. The variable domain in full, with the rest retrieved from reference TRBV28 and TRBJ2-7, is DVKVTQSSRYLVKRTGEKVFLECVQDMDHENMFWYRQDPGLGLRLIYFSYDVKMKEKGDIPEGYSVSREKKERFSLILESASTNQTSMYLCASSPGGVNEQYFGPGTRLTVT.

This chain links TRBV6-6 with TRBJ2-7; 7 bases align to TRBD1. This CDR3 comprises 17 residues. In germline, CDR1 is MNHNY, CDR2 SVGAGI (reference sequence). V lost 5 bases to trimming and J lost 0 bases; unmatched junction nucleotides: 13. Written as DNA, the CDR3 is TGTGCCAGCAGTCTAGATCGACAGGGCTCGAGCTCCTACGAGCAGTACTTC. Protein product: CASSLDRQGSSSYEQYF.

The V call is TRBV3-1 (or the pseudogene TRBV3-2), the J call TRBJ2-7; D perhaps matches TRBD2 (5 bases). The CDR3 is 13 residues long. Germline CDR1 is LGHDT and CDR2 is YNNKEL (reference sequence). The V gene lost 3 bases and the J gene lost 5 bases, with 11 bases spanning the gap. The CDR3 sequence is CASSHRNGDEQYF. CDR3 DNA sequence: TGTGCCAGCAGCCATCGCAACGGGGACGAGCAGTACTTC.

This clone has a handful of counts. The V gene is TRBV6-1, the J gene TRBJ1-6; possible D gene TRBD1, 5 bases. The CDR3 sequence is 17 residues long. Deletions cut 1 base from V and 5 bases from J, with 15 bases between. Germline values: CDR1 MNHNS, CDR2 SASEGT. CDR3 DNA: TGTGCCAGCAGTGAAGTGGGGTGGGGCTCGGATAATTCACCCCTCCACTTT. Translation gives CASSEVGWGSDNSPLHF.

The chain employs TRBV6-4 and TRBJ1-2; D uncertain. In germline, CDR1 is MRHNA, CDR2 SNTAGT. The V and J ends lost 2 bases and 8 bases respectively, with 12 bases between them. The CDR3 is 13 amino acids. The chain's CDR3 is CASSDAGVRGYTF. DNA of the CDR3: TGTGCCAGCAGTGACGCGGGCGTTCGCGGCTACACCTTC.

The chain couples TRBV18 to TRBJ1-5, with TRBD1 as a possible D gene (6 bases). The V gene's germline CDR1 is KGHSH and CDR2 LQKENI. The CDR3 runs to 14 residues. Trimming took 3 bases from V and 4 from J, leaving 10 bases between them. The CDR3 here is CASSPLDRNQPQHF. The CDR3 bases are TGTGCCAGCTCACCTCTGGACAGAAATCAGCCCCAGCATTTT.

J is TRBJ1-1 and V is TRBV6-6; D may be TRBD1 (6 bases). The CDR3 loop spans 15 amino acids. Between the trimmed V and J ends, which lost 2 bases and 0 bases, there was a span of 10 bases. Germline V CDR1 and CDR2: MNHNY, SVGAGI (reference sequence). CDR3 sequence (DNA): TGTGCCAGCAGTTACGACGGACAGTTGAACACTGAAGCTTTCTTT. Encoded protein: CASSYDGQLNTEAFF.

The chain uses TRBV5-6 and TRBJ1-5; D gene unclear. CDR1 SGHDT and CDR2 YYEEEE come from the germline V gene. The CDR3 is 16 residues long. V lost 4 bases and J 0 bases, leaving 14 bases between the germline ends. The CDR3 loop is CASSLLGSNSNQPQHF. The CDR3 DNA is TGTGCCAGCAGCCTACTGGGGAGCAATAGCAATCAGCCCCAGCATTTT.

The chain recombines TRBV15 with TRBJ2-3; a possible D gene is TRBD1 (6 bases). Trimming pared 8 bases from V and 4 bases from J, leaving 16 bases between. CDR1 and CDR2 from the germline V gene are LNHNV and YYDKDF (reference sequence). This CDR3 region has 14 residues. In DNA form, the CDR3 reads TGTGCCACCCGCCGGGACAAAAGCGCAGATACGCAGTATTTT. This encodes CATRRDKSADTQYF.

This chain connects TRBV6-6 to TRBJ1-2; tentatively, D is TRBD1 (6 bases). The CDR3 totals 13 residues. Germline V gives CDR1 MNHNY, CDR2 SVGAGI (reference sequence). Trimming left V 6 bases short and J 3 bases short, with 11 bases between. In DNA form, the CDR3 reads TGTGCCAGCAGCGAGAACAGGGACTATGGCTACACCTTC. Translated, it gives CASSENRDYGYTF.